This entry lists 20 T cell receptor beta chains sequenced from one sample in a study of tissue T cells after allogeneic stem cell transplantation (dated by TCRdb to about 2022). Library preparation used the immunoSEQ multiplex PCR assay. In its TCRdb copy, this immuneACCESS table keeps in-frame sequences only and misses some clones. Where compared with another copy, unresolved V genes explain less than half of these, and the others have no known cause. The sample table contains approximately 45,000 clones; only one count was recorded for approximately 73% of them. Clones ranked in the top ten supply 0.45% to 0.7% of the sample. Source material: sorted cells pooled from one or two spleens. The receptors derive from a pool of C57BL/6 mice in good health.

Comment on this clone: The germline gene is not matched at one end of the junction; a read error may be the cause. The gene symbols are mouse symbols. The read is 1 residue too short to cover the CDR3 end, so that end is filled in from the germline J gene. The chain links TRBV2 to TRBJ2-7, with a tentative D call TRBD2 (6 bases). Germline V lookup: CDR1 LGHNA, CDR2 YSYQKL. This CDR3 has 13 amino acids. This CDR3 is CAGSQEWGREQYF. CDR3 DNA (partial): TGTGCCGGCAGCCAAGAATGGGGGAGAGAACAGTAC.

About this clone itself: Germline and genes: mouse. The read ends 1 residue shy of where the CDR3 ends; the end is completed using the germline J gene. The chain recombines TRBV17 with TRBJ2-5, with D unresolved. The CDR3 totals 13 residues. Trimming removed 0 bases from V and 5 bases from J, with 6 bases in between. Germline lookup yields CDR1 MNHDT and CDR2 YYDKIL. The CDR3 loop is CASSRDRGDTQYF. The covered CDR3 bases are TGTGCTAGCAGTAGAGATCGAGGAGACACCCAGTAC.

With respect to this clone: Each gene name is a mouse one. The read ends 1 residue early relative to the CDR3; the germline J gene fills the gap. The chain has TRBV14 and TRBJ2-7; D unclear. The CDR3 consists of 12 residues. V was pared by 2 bases and J by 4 bases, with 7 bases between. In germline, CDR1 is SGHDT, CDR2 FRDEAV. The CDR3 sequence is CASSFLQYEQYF. Incomplete CDR3 DNA: TGTGCCAGCAGTTTTCTTCAGTATGAACAGTAC.

In this sample, this clone turned up a few times. Gene names refer to mouse genes. Sequencing ends 1 residue short of the CDR3 end; the germline J gene provides the rest. The rearrangement links TRBV13-2 to TRBJ2-7; perhaps TRBD2 as D (5 bases). V was pared by 0 bases and J by 3 bases, with 10 bases between. CDR1 and CDR2 (germline): NNHNN, SYGAGS (reference sequence). The CDR3 contains 14 residues. CDR3 DNA, as far as it was read: TGTGCCAGCGGTGATGCAACTGGCCTCTATGAACAGTAC. This encodes CASGDATGLYEQY. The whole CDR3 protein reads CASGDATGLYEQYF.

Remarks on this clone: Gene names refer to mouse genes. The sequenced CDR3 bases are TGTGCCAGCTCTCTCGGGACTGGGGCTAGTCAAAACACCTTGTAC. Translating it yields CASSLGTGASQNTLY. Given in full, the CDR3 is CASSLGTGASQNTLYF. This chain uses TRBV12-1 with TRBJ2-4; 10 bases align to TRBD2. The CDR3 end lies 1 residue beyond the end of the read and is filled in from the germline J gene. This CDR3 comprises 16 residues. V lost 0 bases to trimming and J lost 0 bases; unmatched junction nucleotides: 2. CDR1 is SGHSN, CDR2 HYEKVE, per germline.

About this clone: Mouse gene names apply. CDR3 bases read: TGTGCCAGCAGCCCGGACAGAAACGAAAGATTATTT. Encoded protein: CASSPDRNERLF. The full CDR3 protein reads CASSPDRNERLFF. The rearrangement joins TRBV3 to TRBJ1-4; D possibly corresponds to TRBD1 (6 bases). The read falls 1 residue short of the CDR3 end, and the missing part is taken from the germline J gene. The CDR3 is 13 amino acids. The germline V and J ends were trimmed by 5 bases and 5 bases, with 9 bases remaining between them. Germline CDR1 and CDR2: SNHLY and FYNGKV (reference sequence).

A word on this clone: The gene names given are mouse names. The CDR3 goes on 1 residue after the read ends, and that part is filled in from the germline J gene. The chain uses TRBV13-2 and TRBJ2-3; 8 bases are shared with TRBD1. V lost 3 bases and J lost 3; bases outside the gene matches: 0. Germline V CDR1 and CDR2: NNHNN, SYGAGS (reference sequence). This CDR3 comprises 13 residues. Partial CDR3 DNA: TGTGCCAGCGGTGGACAGGGGGCAGAAACGCTGTAT. This gives the protein CASGGQGAETLY. The full CDR3 reads CASGGQGAETLYF.

As to this clone: Compared with germline, one end of the junction differs, possibly owing to a read error. Genes and germline come from the mouse. The read terminates 1 residue ahead of where the CDR3 ends, so the germline J gene completes it. The J gene is TRBJ2-7, the V gene TRBV13-1; D is possibly TRBD1 (6 bases). The CDR3 totals 13 residues. The germline V gene encodes CDR1 NSHNY and CDR2 SYGAGN. The CDR3 DNA, read in part, is TGTGCCAGCGGTGAAAGAGGGGGTTATGAACAGTAC. It is translated as CASGERGGYEQY. The entire CDR3 sequence reads CASGERGGYEQYF.

This clone has a handful of counts. Gene names refer to mouse genes. Read data end 1 residue before the CDR3 end; the end is taken from the germline J gene. This sequence joins TRBV13-1 and TRBJ2-1, with 7 nucleotides matching TRBD1. V lost 3 bases, J lost 0 bases, and 3 bases stayed unmatched. CDR1 and CDR2 from the germline V gene are NSHNY and SYGAGN. The CDR3 has 15 amino acids. CDR3 DNA, as far as it was read: TGTGCCAGCAGTGGGCGGGACAGTAACTATGCTGAGCAGTTC. Its protein is CASSGRDSNYAEQF. The CDR3 in full is CASSGRDSNYAEQFF.

Turning to this clone: Germline and genes here are mouse. CDR3 region: CASSQEGGSTEVFF. CDR3 DNA, as far as it was read: TGTGCCAGCAGCCAAGAAGGGGGATCCACAGAAGTCTTC. This chain connects TRBV5 to TRBJ1-1; D might be TRBD1 (6 bases). With the read ending 1 residue before the CDR3 end, the germline J gene is used to fill in that end. Germline CDR1 is LGHNA and CDR2 is YNLKQL (reference sequence). CDR3 length: 14 amino acids. Trimming took 0 bases from V and 4 from J, leaving 9 bases between them.

Comment on this clone: Genes and germline come from the mouse. From the germline J gene comes the end of the CDR3, since the read stops 1 residue before it. V usage is TRBV17 and J usage is TRBJ2-3; D might be TRBD1 (7 bases). This CDR3 comprises 14 residues. V lost 3 bases, J lost 5 bases, and 12 bases lay in between. CDR1 and CDR2 from the germline V gene are MNHDT and YYDKIL. This CDR3 is CASSRRGRVETLYF. The DNA read from the CDR3 is TGTGCTAGCAGTAGGAGGGGGCGGGTAGAAACGCTGTAT.

With respect to this clone: Gene names and germline refer to mouse. The read halts 1 residue ahead of the CDR3 end, with the missing end drawn from the germline J gene. The sample contains more than one DNA sequence encoding this CDR3. The chain joins TRBV1 to TRBJ2-4; 7 positions match TRBD1. The CDR3 is made up of 14 amino acids. Per the germline V gene, CDR1 is NSQYPW and CDR2 is LRSPGD (reference sequence). V shed 3 bases, J shed 3 bases, and the junction held 3 bases outside the gene matches. The part of the CDR3 DNA that was read is TGCACCTGCAGTGCCCCGGGACAGCAAAACACCTTGTAC. Translating gives CTCSAPGQQNTLY. Given in full, the CDR3 is CTCSAPGQQNTLYF.

To note about this clone: Mouse gene names apply. The read ends 1 residue early relative to the CDR3; the germline J gene fills the gap. V and J are TRBV20 and TRBJ1-1, with D perhaps TRBD1 (6 bases). Germline CDR1 and CDR2: GFQATS and STVNSAI. This CDR3 comprises 13 residues. Trimming stripped 5 bases from V and 2 bases from J, with 12 bases between. The CDR3 DNA, read in part, is TGTGGTGCTCCGACAGGAGGCAACACAGAAGTCTTC. This gives the protein CGAPTGGNTEVF. The complete CDR3 protein is CGAPTGGNTEVFF. The whole variable domain, filled in from reference TRBV20 and TRBJ1-1, reads GALVYQYPRRTICKSGTSMRMECQAVGFQATSVAWYRQSPQKTFELIALSTVNSAIKYEQNFTQEKFPISHPNLSFSSMTVLNAYLEDRGLYLCGAPTGGNTEVFFGKGTRLTVV.

Comment on this clone: The gene symbols are mouse symbols. The CDR3 goes on 1 residue after the read ends, and that part is filled in from the germline J gene. V usage is TRBV4 and J usage is TRBJ2-5; TRBD2 matches at 9 bases. The CDR3 covers 14 residues. Losses at the gene ends were 5 bases for V and 3 bases for J; bases not matched to a gene: 3. The germline CDR1 and CDR2 sequences are LGHDT and YNNKQL (reference sequence). The sequenced CDR3 bases are TGTGCCAGCAGCCTCTGGGGGGGACAAGACACCCAGTAC. Translated: CASSLWGGQDTQY. The entire CDR3 protein reads CASSLWGGQDTQYF.

This clone was seen more than once but under ten times. The listed genes are named as in mouse. The read terminates 1 residue ahead of where the CDR3 ends, so the germline J gene completes it. The chain is built from TRBV16 and TRBJ2-1; D uncertain. The CDR3 contains 13 residues. The germline V and J ends were trimmed by 1 base and 7 bases, with 8 bases remaining between them. The germline V gene has CDR1 SGHSA and CDR2 FRNQAP. The CDR3 spells CASSLARRAEQFF. The covered CDR3 bases are TGTGCAAGCAGCTTAGCGCGGAGGGCTGAGCAGTTC.

Of note for this clone: Any gene name here is a mouse gene name. The read ends 1 residue early relative to the CDR3; the germline J gene fills the gap. The chain is built from TRBV16 and TRBJ2-3; tentative D call: TRBD1 (5 bases). With 1 base removed from V and 3 bases from J, the gap between germline ends came to 11 bases. The CDR3 consists of 15 residues. From germline, CDR1 is SGHSA and CDR2 FRNQAP. CDR3 DNA (partial): TGTGCAAGCAGCTTAGTGGCAGGGTTGGCAGAAACGCTGTAT. This sequence encodes CASSLVAGLAETLY. The CDR3, in full, reads CASSLVAGLAETLYF. Filled out from reference TRBV16 and TRBJ2-3, the complete variable domain reads NAGVIQTPRHKVTGKGQEATLWCEPISGHSAVFWYRQTIVQGLEFLTYFRNQAPIDDSGMPKERFSAQMPNQSHSTLKIQSTQPQDSAVYLCASSLVAGLAETLYFGSGTRLTVL.

As concerns this clone: The gene names here belong to mouse. The CDR3 end is not reached by the read, which stops 1 residue before it; the germline J gene fills it in. The J gene is TRBJ1-1, the V gene TRBV1; D remains ambiguous. V lost 0 bases, J lost 3 bases, and 5 bases lay in between. This CDR3 has 13 residues. Per germline, CDR1 NSQYPW and CDR2 LRSPGD (reference sequence). The covered CDR3 bases are TGCACCTGCAGTGCAGATCTGGACACAGAAGTCTTC. It specifies CTCSADLDTEVF. The whole CDR3 protein reads CTCSADLDTEVFF.

In the case of this clone: Genes and germline are mouse. The CDR3 is cut off 1 residue early in the read; its end comes from the germline J gene. V usage is TRBV3 and J usage is TRBJ1-3; D is unresolved. CDR3 size: 12 residues. Trimming took off 6 bases at V and 0 bases at J, with 3 bases between the two ends. Germline V gives CDR1 SNHLY, CDR2 FYNGKV (reference sequence). Partial CDR3 DNA: TGTGCCAGCAGTTATTCTGGAAATACGCTCTAT. The encoded protein is CASSYSGNTLY. The entire CDR3 sequence reads CASSYSGNTLYF.

This clone was counted between two and nine times. Gene and germline names: mouse. From the germline J gene comes the end of the CDR3, since the read stops 1 residue before it. At the DNA level, this CDR3 is encoded by other sequences in the same sample as well. This sequence joins TRBV19 and TRBJ2-7; D not resolved. V lost 2 bases, J lost 4 bases, and 7 bases lay in between. The CDR3 contains 12 residues. CDR1 FNHDT and CDR2 SITEND come from the germline V gene (reference sequence). The DNA read from the CDR3 is TGTGCCAGCAGTATCCGGGGATATGAACAGTAC. Protein: CASSIRGYEQY. The full-length CDR3 reads as CASSIRGYEQYF.

This clone has only a few counts. Genes and germline are mouse. Read coverage stops 1 residue before the CDR3 terminus; the germline J gene supplies the remainder. The V gene is TRBV31, the J gene TRBJ2-1; TRBD2 matches 8 bases. Germline V CDR1 and CDR2: GKSSPN, SITVG. The CDR3 sequence is 13 residues long. Trimming removed 7 bases from V and 3 bases from J; junction bases left unmatched: 5. The covered CDR3 bases are TGTGCCTCCCGGGACTGGACCTATGCTGAGCAGTTC. It is translated as CASRDWTYAEQF. The CDR3 in full is CASRDWTYAEQFF.